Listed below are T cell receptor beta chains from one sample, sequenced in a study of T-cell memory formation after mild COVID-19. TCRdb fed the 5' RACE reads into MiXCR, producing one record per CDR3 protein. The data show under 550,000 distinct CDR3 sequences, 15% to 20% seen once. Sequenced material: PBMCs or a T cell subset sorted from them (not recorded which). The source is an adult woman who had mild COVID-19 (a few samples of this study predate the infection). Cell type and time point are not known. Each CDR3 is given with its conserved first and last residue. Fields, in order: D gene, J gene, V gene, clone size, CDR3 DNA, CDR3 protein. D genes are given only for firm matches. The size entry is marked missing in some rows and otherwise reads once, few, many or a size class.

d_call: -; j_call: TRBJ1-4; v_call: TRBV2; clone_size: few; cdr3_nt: TGTGCCAGCAGTGATGGGCGGTTTAATGAAAAACTGTTTTTT; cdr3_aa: CASSDGRFNEKLFF
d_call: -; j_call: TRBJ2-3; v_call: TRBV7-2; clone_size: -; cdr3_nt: TGTGCCAGCAGCCCCGGGGTAGTGATCACAGATACGCAGTATTTT; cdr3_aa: CASSPGVVITDTQYF
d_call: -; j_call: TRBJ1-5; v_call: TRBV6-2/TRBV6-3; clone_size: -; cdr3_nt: TGTGCCAGCAGTTACTCGGACCCACCCCGTCCACGCAGGCCCAATCAGCCCCAGCATTTT; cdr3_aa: CASSYSDPPRPRRPNQPQHF
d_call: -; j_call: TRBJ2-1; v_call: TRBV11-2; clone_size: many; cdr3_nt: TGTGCCAGCAGCTGGGGGGATGAGGTCCATGAGCAGTTCTTC; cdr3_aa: CASSWGDEVHEQFF
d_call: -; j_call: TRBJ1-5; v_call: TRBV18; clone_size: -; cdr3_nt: TGTGCCAGCTCACCACCCGGGACCCAGCCCCAGCATTTT; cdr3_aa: CASSPPGTQPQHF
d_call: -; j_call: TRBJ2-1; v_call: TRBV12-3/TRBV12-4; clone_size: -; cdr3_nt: TGTGCCAGCAGTTTCGGTTCCACTTGGAAGTCCTACAATGAGCAGTTCTTC; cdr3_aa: CASSFGSTWKSYNEQFF
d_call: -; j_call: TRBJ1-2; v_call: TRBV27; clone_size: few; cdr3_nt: TGTGCCAGCCGCGGCAGCGAAAACTATGGCTACACCTTC; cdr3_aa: CASRGSENYGYTF
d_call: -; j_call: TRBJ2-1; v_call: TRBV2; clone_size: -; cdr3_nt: TGTGCCAGCAGTAGCAGGGGGGACGGAGACAATGAGCAGTTCTTC; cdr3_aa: CASSSRGDGDNEQFF
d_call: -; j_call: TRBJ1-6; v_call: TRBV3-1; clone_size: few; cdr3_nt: TGTGCCAGCAGCCAAGTAGGGGACAATTCACCCCTCCACTTT; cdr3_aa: CASSQVGDNSPLHF
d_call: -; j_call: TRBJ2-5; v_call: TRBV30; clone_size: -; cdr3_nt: TGTGCCTGGAGTGTACAGAGAGAGACCCAGTACTTC; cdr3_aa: CAWSVQRETQYF
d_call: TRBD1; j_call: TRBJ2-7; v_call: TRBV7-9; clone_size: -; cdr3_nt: TGTGCCAGCAGCCGCACCCAATCGGGACAGGGGTACGAGCAGTACTTC; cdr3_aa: CASSRTQSGQGYEQYF
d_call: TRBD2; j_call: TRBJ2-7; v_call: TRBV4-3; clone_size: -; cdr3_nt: TGCGCCAGCAGCCAAGAGGGAGCGGGAGGACTCTCCTACGAGCAGTACTTC; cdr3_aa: CASSQEGAGGLSYEQYF
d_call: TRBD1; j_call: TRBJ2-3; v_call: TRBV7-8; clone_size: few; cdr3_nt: TGTGCCAGCAGCTTAGCGGACAGGGGGCGAACAGATACGCAGTATTTT; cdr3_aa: CASSLADRGRTDTQYF
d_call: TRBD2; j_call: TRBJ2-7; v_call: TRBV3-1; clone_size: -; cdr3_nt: TGTGCCAGCAGCCCCGGGGAGGGCCCTAGCTCCTACGAGCAGTACTTC; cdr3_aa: CASSPGEGPSSYEQYF
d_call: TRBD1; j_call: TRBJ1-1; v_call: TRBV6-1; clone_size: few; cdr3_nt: TGTGCCAGCAGAGAGCTGCCGGGACAGGGCATTGAAGCTTTCTTT; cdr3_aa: CASRELPGQGIEAFF
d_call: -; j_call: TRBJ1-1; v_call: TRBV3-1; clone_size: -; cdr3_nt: TGTGCCAGCAGCCAAGCGTGGACTGAAGCTTTCTTT; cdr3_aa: CASSQAWTEAFF
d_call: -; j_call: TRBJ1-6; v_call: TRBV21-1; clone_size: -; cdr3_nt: TGTGCCAGCAGCAGACCGGACAGGGGCACCTATAATTCACCCCTCCACTTT; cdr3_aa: CASSRPDRGTYNSPLHF
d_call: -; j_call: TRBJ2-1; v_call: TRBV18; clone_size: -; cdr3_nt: TGTGCCAGCTCACCACCGAATAGCGGTCCGTACAATGAGCAGTTCTTC; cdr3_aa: CASSPPNSGPYNEQFF
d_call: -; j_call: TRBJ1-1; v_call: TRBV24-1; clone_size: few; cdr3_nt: TGTGCCACCAGTGGCCCCGTGACAGGTGGGACTGAAGCTTTCTTT; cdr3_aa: CATSGPVTGGTEAFF
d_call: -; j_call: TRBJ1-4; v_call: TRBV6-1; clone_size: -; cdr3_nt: TGTGCCAGCAGTGAACGGCGGGTTCGAGCAACTAATGAAAAACTGTTTTTT; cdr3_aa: CASSERRVRATNEKLFF
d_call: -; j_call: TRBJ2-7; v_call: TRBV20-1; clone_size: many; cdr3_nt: TGCAGTGCTAGGGGCAGGGTAAAGACCTACGAGCAGTACTTC; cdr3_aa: CSARGRVKTYEQYF
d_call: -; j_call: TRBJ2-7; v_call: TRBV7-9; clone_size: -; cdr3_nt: TGTGCCAGCAGCTCCGACAGCTCATCCTACGAGCAGTACTTC; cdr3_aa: CASSSDSSSYEQYF
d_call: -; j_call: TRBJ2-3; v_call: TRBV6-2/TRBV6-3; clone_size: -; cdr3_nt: TGTGCCAGCAGCCCCAAAGTGGAGATCACAGATACGCAGTATTTT; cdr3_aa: CASSPKVEITDTQYF
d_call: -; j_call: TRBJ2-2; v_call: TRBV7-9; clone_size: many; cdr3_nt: TGTGCCAGCAGCTGGGAGTTTACCGGGGAGCTGTTTTTT; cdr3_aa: CASSWEFTGELFF
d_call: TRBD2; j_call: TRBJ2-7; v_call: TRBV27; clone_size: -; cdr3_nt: TGTGCCAGCGGCATTCAGAGCGGGGGGGCCTCCTACGAGCAGTACTTC; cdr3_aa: CASGIQSGGASYEQYF
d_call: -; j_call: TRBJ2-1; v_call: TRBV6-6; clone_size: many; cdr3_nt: TGTGCCAGCAGCCCAACGGATAACTTATACAATGAGCAGTTCTTC; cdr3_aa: CASSPTDNLYNEQFF
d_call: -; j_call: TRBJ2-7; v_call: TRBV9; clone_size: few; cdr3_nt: TGTGCCAGCAGCGCCCGGTCCGGCGAGCAGTACTTC; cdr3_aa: CASSARSGEQYF
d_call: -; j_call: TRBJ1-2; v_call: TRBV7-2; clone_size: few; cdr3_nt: TGTGCCAGCAGCGCGGACGGATGGGGGGGCTACACCTTC; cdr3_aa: CASSADGWGGYTF
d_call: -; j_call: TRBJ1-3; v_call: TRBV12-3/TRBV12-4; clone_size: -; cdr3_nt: TGTGCCAGCAGTTTTTCACCGGGACGCGGCCCCTCTGGAAACACCATATATTTT; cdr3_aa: CASSFSPGRGPSGNTIYF
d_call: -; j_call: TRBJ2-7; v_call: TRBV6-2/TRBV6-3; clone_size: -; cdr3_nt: TGTGCCAGCATCGGGGGCGAATACGAGCAGTACTTC; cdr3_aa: CASIGGEYEQYF
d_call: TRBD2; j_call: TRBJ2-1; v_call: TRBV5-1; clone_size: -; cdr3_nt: TGCGCCAGCAGCTTCAGTCTAGCGGGGGCCTTTCTTGACAATGAGCAGTTCTTC; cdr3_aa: CASSFSLAGAFLDNEQFF
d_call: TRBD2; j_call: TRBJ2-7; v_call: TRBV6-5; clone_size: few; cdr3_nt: TGTGCCAGCAGACCCGGGGGGTACGAGCAGTACTTC; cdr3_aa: CASRPGGYEQYF
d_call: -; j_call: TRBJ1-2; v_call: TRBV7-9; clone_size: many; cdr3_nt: TGTGCCAGCAGCTTCGACAGCTATGGCTACACCTTC; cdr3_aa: CASSFDSYGYTF
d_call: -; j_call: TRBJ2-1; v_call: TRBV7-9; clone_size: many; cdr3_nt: TGTGCCAGCAGCTTAGCCGCGAATGAGCAGTTCTTC; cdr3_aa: CASSLAANEQFF
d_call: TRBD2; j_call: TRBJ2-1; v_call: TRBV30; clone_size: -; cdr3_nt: TGTGCCTGGCGGGTAGCGGGAGCTACCGAGTTCAATGAGCAGTTCTTC; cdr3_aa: CAWRVAGATEFNEQFF
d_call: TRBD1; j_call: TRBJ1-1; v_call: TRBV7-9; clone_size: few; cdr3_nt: TGTGCCAGCAGCTTAGTGGGTCGACAGGGGCCGCCCGCGATGGGGTGGATGAACACTGAAGCTTTCTTT; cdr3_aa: CASSLVGRQGPPAMGWMNTEAFF
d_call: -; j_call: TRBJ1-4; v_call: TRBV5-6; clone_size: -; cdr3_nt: TGTGCCAGCAGCGGTGAGACAGGCGGGGAAAAACTGTTTTTT; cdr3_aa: CASSGETGGEKLFF
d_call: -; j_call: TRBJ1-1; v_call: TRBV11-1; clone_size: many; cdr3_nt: TGTGCCAGCAGCTTGCTAATTGGTTTTACGGACACTGAAGCTTTCTTT; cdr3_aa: CASSLLIGFTDTEAFF
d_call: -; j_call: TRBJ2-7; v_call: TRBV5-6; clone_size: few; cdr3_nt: TGTGCCAGCAGCTCCTCACTCGAGCAGTACTTC; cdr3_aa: CASSSSLEQYF
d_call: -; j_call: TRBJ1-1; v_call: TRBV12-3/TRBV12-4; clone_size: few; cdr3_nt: TGTGCCAGCAGTTTCTCCGGGACCGCAGACACTGAAGCTTTCTTT; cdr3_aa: CASSFSGTADTEAFF
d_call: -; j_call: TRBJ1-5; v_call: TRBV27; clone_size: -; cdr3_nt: TGTGCCAGCAGTTTAGTTAGGGATAGCAATCAGCCCCAGCATTTT; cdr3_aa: CASSLVRDSNQPQHF
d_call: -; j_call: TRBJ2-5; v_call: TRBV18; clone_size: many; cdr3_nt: TGTGCCAGCAGCCCCCGCCAAGAGACCCAGTACTTC; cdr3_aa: CASSPRQETQYF
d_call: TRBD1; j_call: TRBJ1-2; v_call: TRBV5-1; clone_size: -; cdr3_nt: TGCGCCAGCATGCCTCTCGGGGACAGCAATAACTATGGCTACACCTTC; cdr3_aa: CASMPLGDSNNYGYTF
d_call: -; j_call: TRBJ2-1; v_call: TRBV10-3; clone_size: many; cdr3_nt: TGTGCCATCAGTGAGTCCCCGGTGGGGGAGCAGTTCTTC; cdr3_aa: CAISESPVGEQFF
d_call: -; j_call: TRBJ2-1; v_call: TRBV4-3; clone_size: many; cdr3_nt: TGCGCCAGCAGCCAAGTAGGACCGGGCTATGAGCAGTTCTTC; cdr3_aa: CASSQVGPGYEQFF
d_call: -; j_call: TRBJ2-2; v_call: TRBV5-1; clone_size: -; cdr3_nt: TGCGCCAGCAGGCCGGAGACAGGAGGGGGGGAGCTGTTTTTT; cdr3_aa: CASRPETGGGELFF
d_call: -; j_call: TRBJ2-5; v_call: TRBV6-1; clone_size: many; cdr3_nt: TGTGCCAGCAGTGTTCCCCGGGTAGGCTGGCAAGAGACCCAGTACTTC; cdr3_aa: CASSVPRVGWQETQYF
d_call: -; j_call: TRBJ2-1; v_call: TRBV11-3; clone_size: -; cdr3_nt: TGTGCCAGCAGCCCCGGCGGGGACAGAGACAATGAGCAGTTCTTC; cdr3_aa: CASSPGGDRDNEQFF
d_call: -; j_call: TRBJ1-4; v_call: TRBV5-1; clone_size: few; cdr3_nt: TGCGCCAGCACGACGGGTTCCGGATATGAAAAACTGTTTTTT; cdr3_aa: CASTTGSGYEKLFF
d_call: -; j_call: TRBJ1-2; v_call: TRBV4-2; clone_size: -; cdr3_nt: TGTGCCAGCAGCCAAGATACAGGGAACTATGGCTACACCTTC; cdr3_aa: CASSQDTGNYGYTF
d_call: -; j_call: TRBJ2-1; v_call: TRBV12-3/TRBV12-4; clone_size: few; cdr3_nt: TGTGCCAGCAGTCCACAGGGAGGAGGTGAGCAGTTCTTC; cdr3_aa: CASSPQGGGEQFF